These 17 T cell receptor beta chains came from one sample sequenced in a study of multiple sclerosis patients with progressive multifocal leukoencephalopathy. Noted time point: time of PML onset. Libraries were prepared by immunoSEQ multiplex PCR; TCRdb keeps only in-frame clonotypes and omits some of them. Of 25,000 to 35,000 clones in the sample, more than 75% were seen once. Specimen: PBMCs, collected from a patient treated with natalizumab. All receptors come from a human donor with progressive multifocal leukoencephalopathy.

This sequence joins TRBV25-1 and TRBJ1-1; D call uncertain. The V gene lost 7 bases and the J gene lost 7 bases, with 10 bases spanning the gap. Germline assignment: CDR1 MGHDK and CDR2 SYGVNS. This CDR3 has 11 residues. The CDR3 nucleotides read TGTGCCAGCACTCCGGGAGGTGAAGCTTTCTTT. Its protein product is CASTPGGEAFF.

This sequence joins TRBV5-1 and TRBJ2-7, with 13 bases matching TRBD2. The CDR3 runs to 18 residues. V trimming: 4 bases; J trimming: 2 bases; junction bases outside the gene matches: 12. The V gene's germline CDR1 is SGHRS and CDR2 YFSETQ. The CDR3 sequence is CASSRLPGTSGETYEQYF. The CDR3 nucleotides are TGCGCCAGCAGCCGGTTACCCGGGACTAGCGGGGAGACCTACGAGCAGTACTTC.

The chain is built from TRBV5-1 and TRBJ1-3; D is unresolved. The CDR3 loop spans 15 amino acids. From germline, CDR1 is SGHRS and CDR2 YFSETQ. The ends were cut back, 3 bases at V and 0 bases at J, with 10 bases in the middle. The CDR3 is CASSSTTSSGNTIYF. In nucleotides, the CDR3 is TGCGCCAGCAGCTCGACTACTTCCTCTGGAAACACCATATATTTT.

This clone was seen a handful of times. The chain has TRBV6-1 and TRBJ2-1; D perhaps matches TRBD2 (5 bases). The CDR3 is made up of 12 amino acids. Germline V gene lookup returns CDR1 MNHNS and CDR2 SASEGT. V was trimmed by 5 bases and J by 9 bases, leaving 11 bases between them. The CDR3 protein is CASSLPSTEQFF. The DNA of the CDR3 is TGTGCCAGCAGTTTACCTAGCACTGAGCAGTTCTTC.

The rearrangement uses TRBV5-1 and TRBJ2-2, with D hard to call. The germline V gene encodes CDR1 SGHRS and CDR2 YFSETQ. V lost 4 bases to trimming and J lost 6 bases, with 7 bases between them. The length of the CDR3 is 12 residues. The DNA of the CDR3 is TGCGCCAGCAGCCCTCTATCCGGGGAGCTGTTTTTT. This translates into CASSPLSGELFF.

The rearrangement links TRBV7-8 to TRBJ1-4; no clear D. The V end lost 5 bases, the J end lost 9 bases, and 16 bases lay between the germline ends. Per germline, CDR1 SGHVS and CDR2 FQNEAQ. The CDR3 is made up of 14 amino acids. The CDR3 DNA sequence: TGTGCCAGCAGCCCGAACGACTTTGGGAAAAAACTGTTTTTT. Its protein product is CASSPNDFGKKLFF.

The chain employs TRBV28 and TRBJ1-2, with D unclear. The CDR3 is 11 residues long. Germline loops: CDR1 MDHEN, CDR2 SYDVKM. V lost 6 bases to trimming and J lost 2 bases, with 4 bases between them. In DNA, the CDR3 is TGTGCCAGCAGCAAGAACTATGGCTACACCTTC. Protein sequence: CASSKNYGYTF.

The chain employs TRBV18 and TRBJ2-1; D gene unclear. With 5 bases removed from V and 10 bases from J, the gap between germline ends came to 18 bases. The CDR3 is 14 residues long. CDR1 is KGHSH and CDR2 is LQKENI in the germline V gene. CDR3: CASSALQAVGEQFF. The CDR3 DNA follows: TGTGCCAGCTCAGCCCTCCAGGCGGTAGGCGAGCAGTTCTTC.

The genes are TRBV15 and TRBJ2-3; 8 bases are a match to TRBD2. The CDR3 has 19 residues. The junction had 14 bases not matched to a gene; V was cut back by 3 bases and J by 0 bases. Germline V gene lookup returns CDR1 LNHNV and CDR2 YYDKDF (reference sequence). The CDR3 DNA reads as TGTGCCACCAGCAGGGCGAAAGGGTTGGGACTAGGCAGCACAGATACGCAGTATTTT. Protein: CATSRAKGLGLGSTDTQYF.

CDR3 in amino acids: CASSPGRIGEKLFF. The CDR3 coding sequence is TGTGCCAGCAGTCCGGGGAGAATAGGCGAAAAACTGTTTTTT. V gene TRBV7-9 combines with J gene TRBJ1-4; D gene unclear. Per the germline V gene, CDR1 is SEHNR and CDR2 is FQNEAQ (reference sequence). V lost 6 bases and J lost 8, with 16 bases in between. The CDR3 has 14 residues.

This clone was detected a few times. The chain has TRBV30 and TRBJ2-7, with 7 bases fitting TRBD2. The V and J ends lost 0 bases and 6 bases, in that order; junction bases with no gene match: 8. Germline V gene lookup returns CDR1 GTSNPN and CDR2 SVGIG (reference sequence). This CDR3 contains 14 residues. CDR3 nucleotide sequence: TGTGCCTGGAGTGTAACGGGGGAGGGCCGCGAGCAGTACTTC. Its translation: CAWSVTGEGREQYF. The full variable domain, completed using reference TRBV30 and TRBJ2-7, is SQTIHQWPATLVQPVGSPLSLECTVEGTSNPNLYWYRQAAGRGLQLLFYSVGIGQISSEVPQNLSASRPQDRQFILSSKKLLLSDSGFYLCAWSVTGEGREQYFGPGTRLTVT.

The chain combines TRBV5-1 with TRBJ1-1; TRBD1 agrees at 8 bases. The CDR3 covers 15 residues. Trimming removed 1 base from V and 7 bases from J; junction bases left unmatched: 9. The germline gives CDR1 SGHRS, CDR2 YFSETQ. The DNA of the CDR3 is TGCGCCAGCAGCTTGTTAGGACAGGGAGGAGGTGAAGCTTTCTTT. It is translated as CASSLLGQGGGEAFF.

The chain is built from TRBV5-6 and TRBJ2-1; weak D call: TRBD1 (8 bases). V dropped 4 bases and J dropped 10 bases, with 24 bases sitting between them. The CDR3 totals 16 residues. Germline CDR1 and CDR2: SGHDT and YYEEEE. The CDR3 nucleotides are TGTGCCAGCAGCCTCAGGACAGGGACTAAGACAAGGGAGCAGTTCTTC. It codes for CASSLRTGTKTREQFF.

This clone was detected once. V is TRBV5-1 and J is TRBJ2-1, with D perhaps given as TRBD1 or TRBD2 (6 bases each). V lost 4 bases and J 8 bases, leaving 13 bases between the germline ends. CDR3 length: 13 amino acids. Germline values: CDR1 SGHRS, CDR2 YFSETQ. CDR3 sequence: CASSPSGGHEQFF. The CDR3 coding sequence is TGCGCCAGCAGCCCGTCCGGGGGCCATGAGCAGTTCTTC.

The chain carries TRBV28 and TRBJ1-3, with D hard to call. Between the trimmed V and J ends, which lost 3 bases and 0 bases, there was a span of 9 bases. The CDR3 spans 15 residues. Germline V gene sequence: CDR1 MDHEN, CDR2 SYDVKM. CDR3 DNA: TGTGCCAGCAGTTTGCTGCCGGACTCTGGAAACACCATATATTTT. Its protein is CASSLLPDSGNTIYF.

The DNA of the CDR3 is TGTGCCAGCAGCTTAGGGATACAAGAGACCCAGTACTTC. This sequence encodes CASSLGIQETQYF. The rearrangement joins TRBV5-4 to TRBJ2-5; D ambiguous. Between the trimmed V and J ends, which lost 2 bases and 2 bases, there was a span of 7 bases. CDR1 and CDR2 from the germline V gene are SGHNT and YYREEE (reference sequence). This CDR3 has 13 amino acids. The full variable domain, rest sourced from reference TRBV5-4 and TRBJ2-5, is ETGVTQSPTHLIKTRGQQVTLRCSSQSGHNTVSWYQQALGQGPQFIFQYYREEENGRGNFPPRFSGLQFPNYSSELNVNALELDDSALYLCASSLGIQETQYFGPGTRLLVL.

The chain links TRBV5-1 to TRBJ2-1; 12 nucleotides line up with TRBD1. Germline CDR1 and CDR2: SGHRS and YFSETQ. The CDR3 loop spans 15 amino acids. The V segment lost 1 base and the J segment 9 bases; nucleotides outside the gene matches: 5. The CDR3 protein is CASSLKGTGGLEQFF. CDR3 in DNA: TGCGCCAGCAGCTTGAAAGGGACAGGGGGCCTTGAGCAGTTCTTC.